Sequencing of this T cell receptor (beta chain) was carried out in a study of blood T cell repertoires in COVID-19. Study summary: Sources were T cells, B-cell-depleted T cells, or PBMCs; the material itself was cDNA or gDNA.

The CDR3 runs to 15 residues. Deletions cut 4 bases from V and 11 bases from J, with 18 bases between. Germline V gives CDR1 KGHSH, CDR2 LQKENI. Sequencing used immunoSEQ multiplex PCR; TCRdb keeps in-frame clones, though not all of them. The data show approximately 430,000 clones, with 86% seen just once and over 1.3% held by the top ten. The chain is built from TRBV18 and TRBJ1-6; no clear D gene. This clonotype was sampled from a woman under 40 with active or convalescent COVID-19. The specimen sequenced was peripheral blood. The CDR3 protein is CASSLNPGGWAPLHF. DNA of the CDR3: TGTGCCAGCTCACTAAATCCGGGAGGTTGGGCACCCCTCCACTTT.